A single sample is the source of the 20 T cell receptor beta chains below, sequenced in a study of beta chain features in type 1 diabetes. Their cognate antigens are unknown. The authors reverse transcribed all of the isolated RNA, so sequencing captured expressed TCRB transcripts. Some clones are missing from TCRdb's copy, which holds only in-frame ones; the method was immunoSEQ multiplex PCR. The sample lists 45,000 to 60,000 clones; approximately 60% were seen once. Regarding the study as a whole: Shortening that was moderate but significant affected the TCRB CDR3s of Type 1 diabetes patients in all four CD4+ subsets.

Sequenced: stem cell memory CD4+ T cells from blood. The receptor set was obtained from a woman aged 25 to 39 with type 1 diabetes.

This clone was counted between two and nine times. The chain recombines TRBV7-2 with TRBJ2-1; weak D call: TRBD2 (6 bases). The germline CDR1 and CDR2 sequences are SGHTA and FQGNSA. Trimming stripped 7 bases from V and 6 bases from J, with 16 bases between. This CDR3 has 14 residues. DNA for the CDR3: TGTGCCAGCACCTCCTATCGGGGAGGCAATGAGCAGTTCTTC. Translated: CASTSYRGGNEQFF.

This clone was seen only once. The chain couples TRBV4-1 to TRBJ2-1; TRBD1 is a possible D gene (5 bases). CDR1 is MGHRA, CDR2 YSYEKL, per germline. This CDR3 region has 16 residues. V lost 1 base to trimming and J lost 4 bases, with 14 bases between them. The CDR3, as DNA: TGCGCCAGCAGCCAAGGGGCATTAAGGGGTTACAATGAGCAGTTCTTC. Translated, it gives CASSQGALRGYNEQFF.

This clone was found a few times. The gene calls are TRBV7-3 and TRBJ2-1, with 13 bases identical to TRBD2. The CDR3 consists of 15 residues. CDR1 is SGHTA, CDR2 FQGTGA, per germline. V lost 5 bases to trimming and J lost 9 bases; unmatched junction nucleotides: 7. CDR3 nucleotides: TGTGCCAGCAGCCCGGGACTAGCGGGATCGGTTGAGCAGTTCTTC. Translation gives CASSPGLAGSVEQFF.

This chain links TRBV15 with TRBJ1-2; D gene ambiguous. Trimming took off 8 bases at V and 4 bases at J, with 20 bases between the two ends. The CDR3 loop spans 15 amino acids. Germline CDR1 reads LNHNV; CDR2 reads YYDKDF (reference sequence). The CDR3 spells CATRAGSEVFYGYTF. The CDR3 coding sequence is TGTGCCACCCGAGCCGGGAGTGAGGTTTTCTATGGCTACACCTTC.

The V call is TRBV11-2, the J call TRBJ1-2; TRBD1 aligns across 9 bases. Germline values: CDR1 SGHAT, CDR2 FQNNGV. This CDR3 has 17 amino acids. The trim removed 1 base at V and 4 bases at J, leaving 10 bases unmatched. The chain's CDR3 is CASSLAGQGKGLYGYTF. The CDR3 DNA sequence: TGTGCCAGCAGCTTAGCGGGACAGGGAAAGGGTCTCTATGGCTACACCTTC.

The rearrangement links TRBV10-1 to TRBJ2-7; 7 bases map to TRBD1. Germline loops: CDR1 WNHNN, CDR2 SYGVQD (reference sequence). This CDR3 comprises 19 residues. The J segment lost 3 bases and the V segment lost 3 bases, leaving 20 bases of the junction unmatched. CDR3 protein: CASSDRASLAPGGNYEQYF. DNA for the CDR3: TGCGCCAGCAGTGACCGGGCCTCACTCGCCCCAGGGGGAAACTACGAGCAGTACTTC.

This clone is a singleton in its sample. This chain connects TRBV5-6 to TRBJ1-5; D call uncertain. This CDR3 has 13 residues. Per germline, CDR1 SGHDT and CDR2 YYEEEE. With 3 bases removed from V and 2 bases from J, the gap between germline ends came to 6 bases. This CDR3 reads CASSYAGNQPQHF. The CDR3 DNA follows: TGTGCCAGCAGCTATGCGGGCAATCAGCCCCAGCATTTT.

DNA of the CDR3: TGTGCCAGCAGTCGGACAGGAATTACCTACGAGCAGTACTTC. It codes for CASSRTGITYEQYF. J is TRBJ2-7 and V is TRBV27; 7 nucleotides line up with TRBD1. With V trimmed by 5 bases and J by 2 bases, 6 bases remained unmatched. Germline CDR1 reads MNHEY; CDR2 reads SMNVEV (reference sequence). The CDR3 loop spans 14 amino acids.

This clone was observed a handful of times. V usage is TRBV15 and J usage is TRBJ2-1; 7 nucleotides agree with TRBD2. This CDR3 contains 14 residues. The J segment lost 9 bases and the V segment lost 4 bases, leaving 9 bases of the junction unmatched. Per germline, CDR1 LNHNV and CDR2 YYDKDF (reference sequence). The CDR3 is CATSKGGPIVEQFF. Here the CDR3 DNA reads TGTGCCACCAGCAAGGGAGGGCCTATAGTTGAGCAGTTCTTC.

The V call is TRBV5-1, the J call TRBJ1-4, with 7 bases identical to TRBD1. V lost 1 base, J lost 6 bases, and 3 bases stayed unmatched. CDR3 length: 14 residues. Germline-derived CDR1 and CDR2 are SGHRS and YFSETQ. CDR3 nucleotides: TGCGCCAGCAGCTTGCAGGGGGGAGATGAAAAACTGTTTTTT. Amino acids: CASSLQGGDEKLFF.

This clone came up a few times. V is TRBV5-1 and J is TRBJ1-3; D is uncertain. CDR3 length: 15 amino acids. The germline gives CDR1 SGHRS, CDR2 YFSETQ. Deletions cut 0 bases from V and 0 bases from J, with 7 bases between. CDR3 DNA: TGCGCCAGCAGCTTGGTGGCAGACTCTGGAAACACCATATATTTT. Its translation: CASSLVADSGNTIYF.

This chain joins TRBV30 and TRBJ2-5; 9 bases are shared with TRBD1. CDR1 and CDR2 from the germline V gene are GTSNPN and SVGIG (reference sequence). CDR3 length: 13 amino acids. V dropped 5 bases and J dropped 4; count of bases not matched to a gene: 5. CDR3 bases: TGTGCCTGGGAACAGGGGGCCTTAGAGACCCAGTACTTC. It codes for CAWEQGALETQYF.

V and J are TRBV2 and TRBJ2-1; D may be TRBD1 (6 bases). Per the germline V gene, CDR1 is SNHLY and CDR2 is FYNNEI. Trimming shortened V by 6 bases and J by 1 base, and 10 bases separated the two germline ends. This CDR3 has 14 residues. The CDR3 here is CASRQGGSYNEQFF. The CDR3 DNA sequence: TGTGCCAGCAGACAGGGTGGTTCCTACAATGAGCAGTTCTTC.

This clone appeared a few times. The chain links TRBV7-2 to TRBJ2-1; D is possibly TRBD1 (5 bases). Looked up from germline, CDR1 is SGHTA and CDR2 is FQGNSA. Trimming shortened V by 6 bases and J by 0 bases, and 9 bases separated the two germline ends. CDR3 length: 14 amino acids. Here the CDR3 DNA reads TGTGCCAGCAGTCTCGACAGCTCCTACAATGAGCAGTTCTTC. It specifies CASSLDSSYNEQFF.

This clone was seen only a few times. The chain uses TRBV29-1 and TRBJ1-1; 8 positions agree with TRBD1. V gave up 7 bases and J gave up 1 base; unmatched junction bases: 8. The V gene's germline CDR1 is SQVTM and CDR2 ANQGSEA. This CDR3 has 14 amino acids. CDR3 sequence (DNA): TGCAGCGCGAGGACAGGGTGGGAGAACACTGAAGCTTTCTTT. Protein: CSARTGWENTEAFF.

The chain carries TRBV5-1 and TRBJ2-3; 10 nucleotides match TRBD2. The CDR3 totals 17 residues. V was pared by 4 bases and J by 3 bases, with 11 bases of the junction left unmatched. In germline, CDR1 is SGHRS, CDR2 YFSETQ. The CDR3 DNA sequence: TGCGCCAGCAGCGCCGGCGCTAGCGGGAGTTGGACAGATACGCAGTATTTT. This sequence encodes CASSAGASGSWTDTQYF.

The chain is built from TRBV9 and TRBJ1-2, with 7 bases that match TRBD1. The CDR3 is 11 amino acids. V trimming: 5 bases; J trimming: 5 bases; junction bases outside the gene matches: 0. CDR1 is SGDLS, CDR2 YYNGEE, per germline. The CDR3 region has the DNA TGTGCCAGCAGGACAGGGTATGGCTACACCTTC. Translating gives CASRTGYGYTF.

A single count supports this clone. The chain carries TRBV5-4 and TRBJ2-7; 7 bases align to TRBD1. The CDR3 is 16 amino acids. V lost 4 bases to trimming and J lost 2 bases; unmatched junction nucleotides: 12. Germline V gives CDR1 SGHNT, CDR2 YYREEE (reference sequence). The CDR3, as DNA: TGTGCCAGCAGCCCAGACCCGGGACAGAGAACCTACGAGCAGTACTTC. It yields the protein CASSPDPGQRTYEQYF. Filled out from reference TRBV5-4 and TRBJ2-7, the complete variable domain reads ETGVTQSPTHLIKTRGQQVTLRCSSQSGHNTVSWYQQALGQGPQFIFQYYREEENGRGNFPPRFSGLQFPNYSSELNVNALELDDSALYLCASSPDPGQRTYEQYFGPGTRLTVT.

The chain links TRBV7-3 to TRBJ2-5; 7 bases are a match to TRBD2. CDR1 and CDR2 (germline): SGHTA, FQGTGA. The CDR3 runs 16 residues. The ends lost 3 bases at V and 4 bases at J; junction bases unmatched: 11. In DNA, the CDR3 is TGTGCCAGCAGCTTGGCCGTGGGCGGGAGAGGAGAGACCCAGTACTTC. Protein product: CASSLAVGGRGETQYF.

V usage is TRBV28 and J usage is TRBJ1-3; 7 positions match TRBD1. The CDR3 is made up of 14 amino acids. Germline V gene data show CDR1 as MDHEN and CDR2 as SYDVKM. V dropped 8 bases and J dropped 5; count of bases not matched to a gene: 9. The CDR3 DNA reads TGTGCCAGCCTCGGAGAGGGGGCCAGAAACACCATATATTTT. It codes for CASLGEGARNTIYF.